This TCR beta chain was sequenced during a study of T cell responses to AZD1222 COVID-19 vaccine. The length of the CDR3 is 16 residues. CDR1 MDHEN and CDR2 SYDVKM come from the germline V gene. V was shortened by 7 bases and J by 2 bases, with 18 bases between the two germline ends. TCRdb's table, derived via immunoSEQ multiplex PCR, lists solely in-frame clones and lacks some. The table includes about 100,000 clones, roughly 91% detected once. Study-level points and caveats: Just a handful of AZD1222 recipients were seropositive at baseline.

Points on this clone: The antigen is undetermined.

The sequencing used peripheral blood, collected on day 0 of AZD1222 vaccination. The TCR originated in an adult in good health. The genes are TRBV28 and TRBJ1-3; D is unresolved. This CDR3 reads CASTNPEGFAGNTIYF. The CDR3 bases are TGTGCCAGCACTAACCCCGAGGGATTCGCTGGAAACACCATATATTTT.